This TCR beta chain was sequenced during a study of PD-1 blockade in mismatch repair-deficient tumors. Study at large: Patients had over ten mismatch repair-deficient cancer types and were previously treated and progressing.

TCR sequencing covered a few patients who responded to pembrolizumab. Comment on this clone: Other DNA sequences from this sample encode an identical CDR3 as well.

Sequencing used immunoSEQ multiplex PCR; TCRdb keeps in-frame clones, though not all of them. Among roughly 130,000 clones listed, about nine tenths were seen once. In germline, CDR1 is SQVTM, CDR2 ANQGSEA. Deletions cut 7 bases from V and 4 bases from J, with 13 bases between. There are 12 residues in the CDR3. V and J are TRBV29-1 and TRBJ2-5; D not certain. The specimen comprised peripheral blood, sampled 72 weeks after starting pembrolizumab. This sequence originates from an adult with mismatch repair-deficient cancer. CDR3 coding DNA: TGCAGCGCTGAGACTGCCCCAGAGACCCAGTACTTC. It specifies CSAETAPETQYF.